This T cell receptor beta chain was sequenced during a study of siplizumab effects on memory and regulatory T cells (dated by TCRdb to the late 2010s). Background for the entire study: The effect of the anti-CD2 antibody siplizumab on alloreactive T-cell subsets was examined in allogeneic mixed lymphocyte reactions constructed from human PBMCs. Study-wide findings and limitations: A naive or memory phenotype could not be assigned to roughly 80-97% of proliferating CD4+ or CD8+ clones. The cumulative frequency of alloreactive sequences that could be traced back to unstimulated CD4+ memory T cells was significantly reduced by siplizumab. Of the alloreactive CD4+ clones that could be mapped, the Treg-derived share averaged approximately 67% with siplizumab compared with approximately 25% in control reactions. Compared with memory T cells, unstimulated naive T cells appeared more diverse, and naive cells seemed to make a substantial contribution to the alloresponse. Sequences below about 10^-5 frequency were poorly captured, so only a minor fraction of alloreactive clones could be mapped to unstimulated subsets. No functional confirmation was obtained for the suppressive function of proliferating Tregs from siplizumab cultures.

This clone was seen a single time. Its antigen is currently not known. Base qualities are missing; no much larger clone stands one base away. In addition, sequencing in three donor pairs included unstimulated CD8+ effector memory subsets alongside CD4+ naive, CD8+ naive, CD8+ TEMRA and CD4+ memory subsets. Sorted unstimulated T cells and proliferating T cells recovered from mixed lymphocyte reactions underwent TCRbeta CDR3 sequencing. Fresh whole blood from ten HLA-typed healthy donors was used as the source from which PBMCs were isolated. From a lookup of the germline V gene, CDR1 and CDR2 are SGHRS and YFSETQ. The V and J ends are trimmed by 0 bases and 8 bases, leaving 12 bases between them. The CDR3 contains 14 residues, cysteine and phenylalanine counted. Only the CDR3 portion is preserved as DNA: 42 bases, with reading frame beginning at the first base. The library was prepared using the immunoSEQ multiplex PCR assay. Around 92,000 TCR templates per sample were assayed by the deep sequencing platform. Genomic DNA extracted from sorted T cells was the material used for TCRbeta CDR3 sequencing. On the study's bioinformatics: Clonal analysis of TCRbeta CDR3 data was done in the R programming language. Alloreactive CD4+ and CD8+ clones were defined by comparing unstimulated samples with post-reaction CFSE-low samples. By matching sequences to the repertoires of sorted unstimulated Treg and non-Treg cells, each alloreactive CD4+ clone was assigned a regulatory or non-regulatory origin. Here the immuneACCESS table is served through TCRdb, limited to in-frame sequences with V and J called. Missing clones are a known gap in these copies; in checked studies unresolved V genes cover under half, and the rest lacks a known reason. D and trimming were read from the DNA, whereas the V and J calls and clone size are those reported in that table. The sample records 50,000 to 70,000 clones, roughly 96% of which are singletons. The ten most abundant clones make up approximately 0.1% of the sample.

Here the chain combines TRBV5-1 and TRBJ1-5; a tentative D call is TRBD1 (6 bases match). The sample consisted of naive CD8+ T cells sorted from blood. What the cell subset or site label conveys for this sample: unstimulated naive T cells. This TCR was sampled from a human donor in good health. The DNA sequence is TGCGCCAGCAGCTTGGTAGGGGGTGGGGAGCCCCAGCATTTT. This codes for CASSLVGGGEPQHF.